This T cell receptor beta chain derives from a study of blood T cell repertoires in COVID-19. Study-level background: The United States, Italy and Spain provided the acute and convalescent COVID-19 samples.

All enrollees were roughly 18 to 89 years old and from approximately 25 US areas. Cohorts were determined from participant-reported clinical history. How the authors handled the data: Amplification from reference gene primers served as the basis for estimated nucleated cell counts. Profiling relied on immunoSEQ multiplex PCR, and the TCRdb table lists in-frame clones only, not all of them. D and trimming come from the DNA, and the V and J calls and clone size come from that table. The sample has some 250,000 clones, about nine tenths seen once. Specimen: PBMCs or T cells enriched from blood (not recorded which). The sequence was collected from a human donor in a cohort exposed to, infected with or recovered from COVID-19 (not recorded which). The donor label of this sample is uncertain.

The CDR3 DNA sequence: TGCGCCAGCGGATGGACAGCCTCTGGAAACACCATATATTTT. Protein product: CASGWTASGNTIYF. The chain links TRBV10-2 to TRBJ1-3; a possible D gene is TRBD1 (6 bases). The CDR3 runs to 14 residues. The germline V gene has CDR1 WSHSY and CDR2 SAAADI. V lost 8 bases and J lost 0, with 11 bases in between.